A single sample is the source of the 2 T cell receptor beta chains below, sequenced in a study of blood T cell repertoires in COVID-19. Produced via immunoSEQ multiplex PCR; TCRdb's table is partial and in-frame only. The sample has a few hundred thousand clones, around nine tenths seen once. Material for sequencing was PBMCs or T cells enriched from blood (not recorded which). The source is a woman between 50 and 59 years old who had recovered from COVID-19.

This clone was counted at least ten times. The chain carries TRBV7-6 and TRBJ2-3, with 9 bases matching TRBD1. The length of the CDR3 is 16 residues. The germline gives CDR1 SGHVS, CDR2 FNYEAQ. The trim removed 4 bases at V and 1 base at J, leaving 6 bases unmatched. The CDR3 spells CASSSSGTGRTDTQYF. Written as DNA, the CDR3 is TGTGCCAGCAGCTCTTCCGGGACAGGGCGCACAGATACGCAGTATTTT.

The rearrangement joins TRBV28 to TRBJ1-2, with a weak D call TRBD1 (6 bases). The V and J ends lost 5 bases and 5 bases respectively, with 12 bases between them. The CDR3 runs 13 residues. Per germline, CDR1 MDHEN and CDR2 SYDVKM. CDR3 DNA sequence: TGTGCCAGCAGTCAGGACAGAACGTATGGCTACACCTTC. This codes for CASSQDRTYGYTF.